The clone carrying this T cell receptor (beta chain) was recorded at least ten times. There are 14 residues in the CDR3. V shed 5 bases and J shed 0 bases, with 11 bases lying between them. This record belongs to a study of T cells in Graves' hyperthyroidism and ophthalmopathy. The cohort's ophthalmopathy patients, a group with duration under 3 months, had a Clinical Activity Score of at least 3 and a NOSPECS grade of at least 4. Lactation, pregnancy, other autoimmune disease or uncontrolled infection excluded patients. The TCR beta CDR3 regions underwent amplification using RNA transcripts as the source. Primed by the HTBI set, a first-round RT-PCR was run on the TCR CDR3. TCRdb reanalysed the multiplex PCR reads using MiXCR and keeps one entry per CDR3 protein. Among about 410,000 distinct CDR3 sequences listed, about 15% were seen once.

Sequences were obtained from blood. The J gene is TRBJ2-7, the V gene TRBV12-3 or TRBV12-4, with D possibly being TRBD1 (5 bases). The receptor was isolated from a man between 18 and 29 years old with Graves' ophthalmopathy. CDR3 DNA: TGTGCCAGCAGTCACCCAGGGCACTCCTACGAGCAGTACTTC. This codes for CASSHPGHSYEQYF.